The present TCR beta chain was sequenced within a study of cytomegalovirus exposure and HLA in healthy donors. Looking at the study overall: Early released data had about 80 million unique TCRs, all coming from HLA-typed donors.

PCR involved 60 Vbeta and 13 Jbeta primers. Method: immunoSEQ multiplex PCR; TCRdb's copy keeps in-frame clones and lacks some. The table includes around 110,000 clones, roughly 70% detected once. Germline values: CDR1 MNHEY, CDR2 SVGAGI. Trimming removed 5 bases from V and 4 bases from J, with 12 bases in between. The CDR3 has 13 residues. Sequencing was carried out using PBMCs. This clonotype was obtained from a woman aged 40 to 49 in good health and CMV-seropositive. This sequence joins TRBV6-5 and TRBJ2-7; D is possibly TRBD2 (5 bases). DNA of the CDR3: TGTGCCAGCAGTCCCGGGAAGACATACGAGCAGTACTTC. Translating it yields CASSPGKTYEQYF.